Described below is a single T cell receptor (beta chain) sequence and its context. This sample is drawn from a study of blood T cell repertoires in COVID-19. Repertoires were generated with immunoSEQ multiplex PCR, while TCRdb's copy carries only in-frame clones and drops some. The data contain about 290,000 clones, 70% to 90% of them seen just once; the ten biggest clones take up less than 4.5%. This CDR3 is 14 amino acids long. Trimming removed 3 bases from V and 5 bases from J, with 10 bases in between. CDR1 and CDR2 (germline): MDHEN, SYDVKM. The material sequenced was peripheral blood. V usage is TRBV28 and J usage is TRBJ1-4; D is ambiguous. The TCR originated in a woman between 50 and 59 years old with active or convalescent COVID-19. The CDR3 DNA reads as TGTGCCAGCAGTTTCCCCTCGGGAAATGAAAAACTGTTTTTT. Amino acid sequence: CASSFPSGNEKLFF.